This entry concerns a single TCR beta chain. What it binds is not known. This entry belongs to a study of shared clonotypes between healthy human individuals. Whole-study findings and limits: Only blood was sampled, and tissue TCR repertoires likely differ from blood ones.

CD45RO-negative, CCR7-positively selected cells formed the naive CD8 fraction, excluding terminally differentiated effector memory CD45RA+ cells. Only in-frame clones appear in the TCRdb table, and some are missing; sequencing was by immunoSEQ multiplex PCR. Here the sample spans about 2.1 million clones, under 95% being singletons. Germline V gene data show CDR1 as MNHEY and CDR2 as SVGAGI. Trimming removed 8 bases from V and 8 bases from J, with 10 bases in between. This CDR3 has 11 residues. This TCR was sampled from a man between 18 and 29 years old in good health. Some clones in this sample may be carry-over from other donors' samples. The J gene is TRBJ2-1, the V gene TRBV6-5; D gene uncertain. The sample consisted of naive CD8+ T cells from PBMCs. CDR3 in amino acids: CASGLSDEQFF. Written as DNA, the CDR3 is TGTGCCAGCGGTCTCTCGGATGAGCAGTTCTTC.